This passage covers 7 T cell receptor beta chains from one sample sequenced in a study of shared clonotypes between healthy human individuals. The protocol was immunoSEQ multiplex PCR, while the TCRdb copy is restricted to in-frame clones and leaves out a portion. Of millions of clones listed, approximately 94% were seen once; the top ten hold 1.5% to 2%. Naive CD8 isolation took CD45RO-negative cells positively selected for CCR7 and excluded terminally differentiated effector memory CD45RA+ cells. The specimen was naive CD8+ T cells from PBMCs. These TCRs come from a man between 18 and 29 years old in good health. Some clones in this sample may be carry-over from other donors' samples.

The CDR3: CASSFTLGGELSNQPQHF. CDR3 DNA: TGTGCCAGCAGTTTTACCTTAGGGGGCGAACTTAGCAATCAGCCCCAGCATTTT. The J gene is TRBJ1-5, the V gene TRBV28; 7 bases match TRBD1. This CDR3 is built from 18 residues. J was trimmed by 0 bases and V by 3 bases; bases with no gene match: 11. Germline V gives CDR1 MDHEN, CDR2 SYDVKM.

The V gene is TRBV7-9, the J gene TRBJ2-3, with TRBD2 matching over 10 bases. CDR1 SEHNR and CDR2 FQNEAQ come from the germline V gene (reference sequence). This CDR3 is built from 16 residues. Unmatched junction bases numbered 8, after V lost 2 bases and J lost 6 bases. The DNA for the CDR3 is TGTGCCAGCAGCTTACGCAGCGGGAGGGTCATGGATACGCAGTATTTT. This encodes CASSLRSGRVMDTQYF.

This sequence joins TRBV11-3 and TRBJ2-1, with a weak D call TRBD1 (6 bases). CDR3 size: 17 residues. Germline V lookup: CDR1 SGHNT, CDR2 YENEEA. V was trimmed by 5 bases and J by 6 bases, leaving 23 bases between them. CDR3 protein: CASSQRTVPGARNEQFF. The CDR3 coding sequence is TGTGCCAGCAGCCAACGGACAGTTCCCGGGGCACGCAATGAGCAGTTCTTC.

V gene TRBV27 combines with J gene TRBJ2-3; tentative D call: TRBD1 (6 bases). This CDR3 contains 17 residues. Trimming took 1 base from V and 2 from J, leaving 16 bases between them. Germline-derived CDR1 and CDR2 are MNHEY and SMNVEV (reference sequence). This CDR3 is CASSLLGAQDNTDTQYF. The CDR3 DNA follows: TGTGCCAGCAGTTTATTGGGGGCCCAGGACAACACAGATACGCAGTATTTT.

This clone has just one count. J is TRBJ2-1 and V is TRBV2; 7 bases align to TRBD2. This CDR3 spans 15 amino acids. The trim removed 6 bases at V and 6 bases at J, leaving 11 bases unmatched. CDR1 SNHLY and CDR2 FYNNEI come from the germline V gene. The CDR3 DNA is TGTGCCAGCAGCCCCGGGACTACGGCCCTCAATGAGCAGTTCTTC. Translated, it gives CASSPGTTALNEQFF. The variable domain in full, with the rest retrieved from reference TRBV2 and TRBJ2-1, is EPEVTQTPSHQVTQMGQEVILRCVPISNHLYFYWYRQILGQKVEFLVSFYNNEISEKSEIFDDQFSVERPDGSNFTLKIRSTKLEDSAMYFCASSPGTTALNEQFFGPGTRLTVL.

The chain combines TRBV28 with TRBJ1-3, with unresolved D. Germline V CDR1 and CDR2: MDHEN, SYDVKM. This CDR3 is 17 amino acids long. Trimming left V 3 bases short and J 0 bases short, with 15 bases between. The CDR3 coding sequence is TGTGCCAGCAGTTTCAGTATTTACGGGAACTCTGGAAACACCATATATTTT. This encodes CASSFSIYGNSGNTIYF.

Only one count was recorded for this clone. This chain uses TRBV7-6 with TRBJ2-3; 8 bases agree with TRBD1. V gave up 3 bases and J gave up 2 bases; unmatched junction bases: 4. The CDR3 has 15 amino acids. Germline V gene sequence: CDR1 SGHVS, CDR2 FNYEAQ. The CDR3 DNA reads TGTGCCAGCAGCTTCGGACAGGGATTCACAGATACGCAGTATTTT. This sequence encodes CASSFGQGFTDTQYF.